This T cell receptor (beta chain) stems from a study of blood T cell repertoires in COVID-19. V was trimmed by 5 bases and J by 0 bases, leaving 11 bases between them. CDR3 length equals 15 residues. Germline V lookup: CDR1 SGHRS, CDR2 YFSETQ. Per the study methods: Nucleated cell number was recorded as an estimate derived from reference gene primer amplification. Repertoires were generated with immunoSEQ multiplex PCR, while TCRdb's copy carries only in-frame clones and drops some. The V and J calls and clone size were taken over from that table, and D and trimming were inferred from the DNA. The repertoire consists of under 200,000 clones, with more than 65% occurring once and the leading ten covering around 8%.

The receptor was isolated from a woman aged 60-75 years with COVID-19, enrolled during active disease. Sequencing was carried out using peripheral blood. The chain combines TRBV5-1 with TRBJ2-2; a weak D match, TRBD2 (5 bases). The CDR3 loop is CASRKEEPNTGELFF. The DNA of the CDR3 is TGCGCCAGCAGAAAGGAGGAACCGAACACCGGGGAGCTGTTTTTT.